The clone carrying this T cell receptor (beta chain) was observed a single time. Its specificity is not known. The data belong to a study of vaccination effects on CD4 cells after COVID-19. Study-level background: Two-dose vaccination with either BNT162b2 or mRNA-1273 was given to the participants.

Sequencing was performed with immunoSEQ multiplex PCR; in TCRdb, only in-frame clones are kept and a portion is missing. The sample carries about 55,000 clones, around 70% recorded once. Overall study results and limits: Few convalescent patients and no early post-infection timepoints were included in the study. Healthy vaccine recipients' vaccine-induced clones were almost all SARS-CoV-2 mono-reactive.

Pools of viral peptides were used by the ViraFEST assay to expand antigen-specific CD4+ T cells ahead of sequencing. Isolating CD4+ T cells followed approximately ten days of culture. All vaccine recipients tested negative for nucleocapsid antibodies and had never contracted SARS-CoV-2 infection. They grew around 2.2 million PBMC in each well, adding 9.5 to 10 IU/ml IL-2 and about 10 ug/ml peptides. V was cut by 2 bases and J by 6 bases, with 11 bases left in between. CDR3 length: 14 amino acids. The V gene's germline CDR1 is MNHEY and CDR2 SMNVEV (reference sequence). The specimen comprised CD4+ T cells from PBMCs cultured with SARS-CoV-2 spike peptides, sampled before COVID-19 vaccination. The source is a human donor who received a COVID-19 vaccine. The chain combines TRBV27 with TRBJ2-1, with TRBD2 as a possible D gene (5 bases). As DNA, the CDR3 is TGTGCCAGCAGTTTAGGGAGAGGGTCCAATGAGCAGTTCTTC. Protein product: CASSLGRGSNEQFF.